This TCR beta chain was sequenced during a study of T cells in localized non-small cell lung cancer. General study findings and limits: Across samples, adjacent lung featured a median around 57 of the top 100 tumor clones.

Profiled with immunoSEQ multiplex PCR; TCRdb holds only in-frame clones, not every one. Of 55,000 to 65,000 clones detected, around 90% appear once; the ten largest clones hold less than 25%. In regard to this clone: The antigen is undetermined.

This CDR3 is 13 amino acids long. V was pared by 5 bases and J by 5 bases, with 12 bases between. The germline CDR1 and CDR2 sequences are MNHEY and SVGAGI. The sequencing here drew on peripheral blood, taken before any cancer treatment. The chain joins TRBV6-5 to TRBJ1-1; D gene ambiguous. The TCR was taken from a man aged 40-75 years with stage I squamous cell lung carcinoma. CDR3 DNA sequence: TGTGCCAGCAGTGAGACCGTGGGGACTGAAGCTTTCTTT. This gives the protein CASSETVGTEAFF.